These T cell receptor beta chains were read from a single sample in a study of identical twins. TCRdb used MiXCR to reprocess the 5' RACE reads, holding one entry per CDR3 protein. Altogether 520,000 or so distinct CDR3 sequences are present, approximately 22% being singletons, with the ten largest covering approximately 0.95%. The same sample was also used in a study of T cells expressing NK-cell markers.

The sequenced sample consisted of CD4+ T cells sorted from blood. These receptors originate from a woman aged 18-29 years in good health. Each CDR3 is given with its conserved first and last residue. D genes are given only for firm matches. Not every row has a clone size; where given, it reads once, few, many or a size class.

V gene: TRBV20-1; clone size: many; J gene: TRBJ2-3; D gene: TRBD2; CDR3 protein: CSVGGRLTDTQYF; CDR3 DNA: TGCAGCGTCGGGGGGAGGCTCACAGATACGCAGTATTTT
V gene: TRBV5-1; clone size: once; J gene: TRBJ2-1; D gene: TRBD2; CDR3 protein: CASSARTSGGKQFF; CDR3 DNA: TGCGCCAGCAGCGCAAGGACTAGCGGGGGAAAGCAGTTCTTC
V gene: TRBV7-9; clone size: NA; J gene: TRBJ1-2; D gene: TRBD1; CDR3 protein: CASSNTGGNYGYTF; CDR3 DNA: TGTGCCAGCAGCAACACAGGGGGCAACTATGGCTACACCTTC
V gene: TRBV19; clone size: few; J gene: TRBJ1-1; D gene: NA; CDR3 protein: CASTMTGNTEAFF; CDR3 DNA: TGTGCCAGTACCATGACAGGGAACACTGAAGCTTTCTTT
V gene: TRBV4-3; clone size: NA; J gene: TRBJ2-7; D gene: NA; CDR3 protein: CASSHGRGVSYEQYF; CDR3 DNA: TGCGCCAGCAGCCACGGTAGGGGAGTTTCCTACGAGCAGTACTTC
V gene: TRBV7-2; clone size: NA; J gene: TRBJ2-3; D gene: NA; CDR3 protein: CASSLVAWDTQYF; CDR3 DNA: TGTGCCAGCAGCTTAGTGGCGTGGGATACGCAGTATTTT
V gene: TRBV4-1; clone size: NA; J gene: TRBJ2-2; D gene: TRBD2; CDR3 protein: CASSQYGGGAGELFF; CDR3 DNA: TGCGCCAGCAGCCAATATGGGGGGGGAGCCGGGGAGCTGTTTTTT
V gene: TRBV4-3; clone size: few; J gene: TRBJ1-4; D gene: NA; CDR3 protein: CASSQDGETFEKLFF; CDR3 DNA: TGCGCCAGCAGCCAAGATGGGGAGACATTTGAAAAACTGTTTTTT
V gene: TRBV7-2; clone size: NA; J gene: TRBJ2-3; D gene: NA; CDR3 protein: CASSLGGTGVAADTQYF; CDR3 DNA: TGTGCCAGCAGCTTAGGTGGAACGGGAGTTGCGGCAGATACGCAGTATTTT
V gene: TRBV10-3; clone size: many; J gene: TRBJ1-6; D gene: TRBD1; CDR3 protein: CAISPSGTGNSPLHF; CDR3 DNA: TGTGCCATCAGTCCCTCCGGGACAGGAAATTCACCCCTCCACTTT
V gene: TRBV7-9; clone size: NA; J gene: TRBJ2-5; D gene: NA; CDR3 protein: CASSELGALGYQETQYF; CDR3 DNA: TGTGCCAGCAGTGAACTGGGGGCCCTAGGGTACCAGGAGACCCAGTACTTC
V gene: TRBV29-1; clone size: NA; J gene: TRBJ2-7; D gene: NA; CDR3 protein: CSVEIRVGSYEQYF; CDR3 DNA: TGCAGCGTTGAAATCAGGGTAGGGTCCTACGAGCAGTACTTC
V gene: TRBV19; clone size: few; J gene: TRBJ1-5; D gene: NA; CDR3 protein: CASSMGFGQPQHF; CDR3 DNA: TGTGCCAGTAGTATGGGTTTCGGTCAGCCCCAGCATTTT
V gene: TRBV5-1; clone size: NA; J gene: TRBJ2-7; D gene: TRBD1; CDR3 protein: CASSRDRGRGEQYF; CDR3 DNA: TGCGCCAGCAGCCGGGACAGGGGGCGAGGCGAGCAGTACTTC
V gene: TRBV7-2; clone size: few; J gene: TRBJ2-3; D gene: NA; CDR3 protein: CASSRVSRADTQYF; CDR3 DNA: TGTGCCAGCAGCCGGGTCTCGCGAGCAGATACGCAGTATTTT
V gene: TRBV21-1; clone size: NA; J gene: TRBJ2-7; D gene: NA; CDR3 protein: CASSKDRDTFSYEQYF; CDR3 DNA: TGTGCCAGCAGCAAAGACCGGGACACTTTTTCCTACGAGCAGTACTTC
V gene: TRBV9; clone size: NA; J gene: TRBJ2-5; D gene: NA; CDR3 protein: CASSVGAREGETQYF; CDR3 DNA: TGTGCCAGCAGCGTAGGAGCCCGAGAAGGGGAGACCCAGTACTTC
V gene: TRBV29-1; clone size: NA; J gene: TRBJ1-1; D gene: NA; CDR3 protein: CSVVFRSATEAFF; CDR3 DNA: TGCAGCGTTGTGTTCAGATCGGCCACTGAAGCTTTCTTT
V gene: TRBV5-1; clone size: NA; J gene: TRBJ1-2; D gene: NA; CDR3 protein: CASSGGGWGNYGYTF; CDR3 DNA: TGCGCCAGCAGCGGCGGGGGCTGGGGTAACTATGGCTACACCTTC
V gene: TRBV7-8; clone size: NA; J gene: TRBJ1-4; D gene: NA; CDR3 protein: CASSFAAFGAEKLFF; CDR3 DNA: TGTGCCAGCAGCTTCGCCGCCTTTGGGGCGGAAAAACTGTTTTTT
V gene: TRBV6-1; clone size: NA; J gene: TRBJ2-3; D gene: NA; CDR3 protein: CASSRQGLSEDTQYF; CDR3 DNA: TGTGCCAGCAGCAGGCAGGGATTGTCTGAAGATACGCAGTATTTT
V gene: TRBV7-2; clone size: many; J gene: TRBJ1-5; D gene: NA; CDR3 protein: CASSLYKGEAQPQHF; CDR3 DNA: TGTGCCAGCAGCTTATACAAGGGAGAGGCTCAGCCCCAGCATTTT
V gene: TRBV20-1; clone size: NA; J gene: TRBJ2-7; D gene: NA; CDR3 protein: CSAAVFTPAPEQYF; CDR3 DNA: TGCAGTGCTGCGGTCTTTACCCCTGCCCCCGAGCAGTACTTC
V gene: TRBV12-3/TRBV12-4; clone size: few; J gene: TRBJ1-2; D gene: NA; CDR3 protein: CASSLGHGGYTF; CDR3 DNA: TGTGCCAGCAGTTTAGGCCACGGTGGCTACACCTTC
V gene: TRBV6-2/TRBV6-3; clone size: few; J gene: TRBJ1-1; D gene: NA; CDR3 protein: CASSYRGGTTEAFF; CDR3 DNA: TGTGCCAGCAGTTACAGGGGGGGAACCACTGAAGCTTTCTTT
V gene: TRBV7-7; clone size: few; J gene: TRBJ2-1; D gene: NA; CDR3 protein: CASSPQVGSYNEQFF; CDR3 DNA: TGTGCCAGCAGCCCGCAAGTAGGCTCCTACAATGAGCAGTTCTTC
V gene: TRBV5-1; clone size: NA; J gene: TRBJ1-4; D gene: NA; CDR3 protein: CASSFAGGNEKLFF; CDR3 DNA: TGCGCCAGCAGCTTCGCAGGCGGAAATGAAAAACTGTTTTTT
V gene: TRBV10-3; clone size: few; J gene: TRBJ1-1; D gene: NA; CDR3 protein: CAISESVGNTEAFF; CDR3 DNA: TGTGCCATCAGTGAGTCGGTTGGGAACACTGAAGCTTTCTTT
V gene: TRBV5-6; clone size: few; J gene: TRBJ2-1; D gene: TRBD1; CDR3 protein: CASSRTGINNEQFF; CDR3 DNA: TGTGCCAGCAGCCGGACAGGGATAAACAATGAGCAGTTCTTC
V gene: TRBV12-3/TRBV12-4; clone size: few; J gene: TRBJ2-7; D gene: TRBD2; CDR3 protein: CASSFLAGGSEQYF; CDR3 DNA: TGTGCCAGCAGTTTTCTAGCGGGAGGATCCGAGCAGTACTTC
V gene: TRBV12-3/TRBV12-4; clone size: few; J gene: TRBJ2-1; D gene: TRBD2; CDR3 protein: CASRLSGRGLSNEQFF; CDR3 DNA: TGTGCCAGCAGACTCAGCGGGAGGGGGCTTAGCAATGAGCAGTTCTTC
V gene: TRBV12-3/TRBV12-4; clone size: few; J gene: TRBJ2-3; D gene: NA; CDR3 protein: CASAWDTTDTQYF; CDR3 DNA: TGTGCCAGCGCGTGGGACACCACAGATACGCAGTATTTT
V gene: TRBV20-1; clone size: NA; J gene: TRBJ1-1; D gene: TRBD1; CDR3 protein: CSAIRGQGTEAFF; CDR3 DNA: TGCAGTGCTATCAGGGGGCAGGGCACTGAAGCTTTCTTT
V gene: TRBV10-3; clone size: NA; J gene: TRBJ2-3; D gene: TRBD2; CDR3 protein: CATTSGTSGGWTDTQYF; CDR3 DNA: TGTGCCACCACGAGTGGGACTAGCGGGGGGTGGACAGATACGCAGTATTTT
V gene: TRBV5-1; clone size: NA; J gene: TRBJ1-1; D gene: NA; CDR3 protein: CASKETVNTEAFF; CDR3 DNA: TGCGCCAGCAAGGAGACAGTGAACACTGAAGCTTTCTTT
V gene: TRBV7-7; clone size: NA; J gene: TRBJ2-5; D gene: NA; CDR3 protein: CASSRTPGTQYF; CDR3 DNA: TGTGCTAGCAGCCGGACCCCAGGGACCCAGTACTTC
V gene: TRBV20-1; clone size: NA; J gene: TRBJ2-1; D gene: NA; CDR3 protein: CSASATAEQFF; CDR3 DNA: TGCAGTGCTAGCGCGACTGCTGAGCAGTTCTTC
V gene: TRBV12-3/TRBV12-4; clone size: many; J gene: TRBJ2-7; D gene: NA; CDR3 protein: CASSLKQIYEQYF; CDR3 DNA: TGTGCCAGCAGTTTAAAGCAGATATACGAGCAGTACTTC
V gene: TRBV7-9; clone size: NA; J gene: TRBJ1-4; D gene: TRBD1; CDR3 protein: CASSDRTGDQEKLFF; CDR3 DNA: TGTGCCAGCAGCGACCGGACAGGGGATCAGGAAAAACTGTTTTTT
V gene: TRBV7-2; clone size: many; J gene: TRBJ1-1; D gene: NA; CDR3 protein: CASSPRSEAFF; CDR3 DNA: TGTGCCAGCAGCCCCCGATCTGAAGCTTTCTTT
V gene: TRBV5-1; clone size: NA; J gene: TRBJ1-1; D gene: NA; CDR3 protein: CASSFMGRNTEAFF; CDR3 DNA: TGCGCCAGCAGCTTCATGGGCCGGAACACTGAAGCTTTCTTT
V gene: TRBV29-1; clone size: many; J gene: TRBJ2-7; D gene: TRBD1; CDR3 protein: CSMETGSKPGEQYF; CDR3 DNA: TGCAGCATGGAGACAGGGTCTAAACCGGGGGAGCAGTACTTC
V gene: TRBV12-3/TRBV12-4; clone size: NA; J gene: TRBJ2-7; D gene: NA; CDR3 protein: CASSPELPGTSLYEQYF; CDR3 DNA: TGTGCCAGCAGTCCCGAATTACCAGGAACCTCGCTCTACGAGCAGTACTTC
V gene: TRBV11-2; clone size: few; J gene: TRBJ2-2; D gene: TRBD2; CDR3 protein: CASSPLSGRGTGELFF; CDR3 DNA: TGTGCCAGCAGCCCGTTGAGCGGGAGAGGCACCGGGGAGCTGTTTTTT
V gene: TRBV12-3/TRBV12-4; clone size: many; J gene: TRBJ1-1; D gene: NA; CDR3 protein: CASIYGSEAFF; CDR3 DNA: TGTGCCAGCATCTACGGGTCTGAAGCTTTCTTT
V gene: TRBV7-8; clone size: few; J gene: TRBJ2-7; D gene: TRBD1; CDR3 protein: CASRQTGKTYEQYF; CDR3 DNA: TGTGCCAGCAGACAGACAGGGAAGACCTACGAGCAGTACTTC
V gene: TRBV9; clone size: NA; J gene: TRBJ1-1; D gene: NA; CDR3 protein: CASSATGHASTEAFF; CDR3 DNA: TGTGCCAGCAGCGCGACAGGACATGCAAGCACTGAAGCTTTCTTT